The 9 T cell receptor beta chains in this list originate from one sample, sequenced in a study of blood T cell repertoires in COVID-19. Sequencing was performed with immunoSEQ multiplex PCR; in TCRdb, only in-frame clones are kept and a portion is missing. Of some 110,000 clones detected, about 90% appear once; the ten largest clones hold approximately 15%. Sequenced sample: peripheral blood. These receptors originate from a man aged 50-59 years with acute or convalescent COVID-19.

This chain connects TRBV7-2 to TRBJ2-2; D unclear. The CDR3 contains 14 residues. Germline lookup yields CDR1 SGHTA and CDR2 FQGNSA. The V end lost 3 bases, the J end lost 3 bases, and 8 bases lay between the germline ends. DNA of the CDR3: TGTGCCAGCAGCTTGGTGCGATACACCGGGGAGCTGTTTTTT. Protein product: CASSLVRYTGELFF.

This clone has just a few counts. The V gene is TRBV28, the J gene TRBJ1-3, with 8 positions matching TRBD1. The CDR3 runs to 17 residues. In germline, CDR1 is MDHEN, CDR2 SYDVKM. V gave up 5 bases and J gave up 3 bases; unmatched junction bases: 12. The CDR3 loop reads CASSPRGQGSVGNTIYF. As DNA, the CDR3 is TGTGCCAGCAGTCCCCGCGGACAGGGTTCAGTTGGAAACACCATATATTTT.

This sequence joins TRBV24-1 and TRBJ2-7; 10 nucleotides match TRBD2. Germline assignment: CDR1 KGHDR and CDR2 SFDVKD. This CDR3 region has 13 residues. Trimming took 4 bases from V and 6 from J; bases not matched to a gene: 2. The CDR3 DNA reads as TGTGCCACCAGTGAGAGCGGGAGGGTCGAGCAGTACTTC. This gives the protein CATSESGRVEQYF.

The count of this clone is one. The CDR3 DNA reads as TGTGCCAGCAGCTTATTCGGTCAGGGGTCCACTGAAGCTTTCTTT. Translated, it gives CASSLFGQGSTEAFF. This rearrangement joins TRBV7-8 to TRBJ1-1, with D possibly being TRBD1 (6 bases). The V end was cut by 2 bases, the J end by 4 bases, with 14 bases between. CDR3 length equals 15 residues. The germline V gene has CDR1 SGHVS and CDR2 FQNEAQ.

This sequence joins TRBV18 and TRBJ1-2; tentative D call: TRBD1 (6 bases). V shed 3 bases and J shed 7 bases, with 15 bases lying between them. The CDR3 consists of 14 residues. Germline assignment: CDR1 KGHSH and CDR2 LQKENI. This chain's CDR3 is CASSPGAGGFGYTF. CDR3 in DNA: TGTGCCAGCTCACCGGGGGCGGGCGGCTTTGGCTACACCTTC.

The chain uses TRBV11-2 and TRBJ2-2; TRBD1 matches 8 bases. J lost 4 bases, V lost 2 bases, and 3 bases had no gene match. Germline V gene sequence: CDR1 SGHAT, CDR2 FQNNGV. The CDR3 has 15 residues. CDR3 in amino acids: CASSLQGAGTGELFF. CDR3 coding DNA: TGTGCCAGCAGCTTACAGGGGGCGGGCACCGGGGAGCTGTTTTTT. Full variable domain (rest looked up from reference TRBV11-2 and TRBJ2-2): EAGVAQSPRYKIIEKRQSVAFWCNPISGHATLYWYQQILGQGPKLLIQFQNNGVVDDSQLPKDRFSAERLKGVDSTLKIQPAKLEDSAVYLCASSLQGAGTGELFFGEGSRLTVL.

V usage is TRBV5-4 and J usage is TRBJ1-2; 9 bases fit TRBD1. The length of the CDR3 is 16 residues. Germline CDR1 SGHNT, CDR2 YYREEE (reference sequence). The ends lost 0 bases at V and 5 bases at J; junction bases unmatched: 8. Written as DNA, the CDR3 is TGTGCCAGCAGCTTGGCTGGGACAGGGACGGGGTATGGCTACACCTTC. Its translation: CASSLAGTGTGYGYTF. The variable domain in full, with the rest retrieved from reference TRBV5-4 and TRBJ1-2, is ETGVTQSPTHLIKTRGQQVTLRCSSQSGHNTVSWYQQALGQGPQFIFQYYREEENGRGNFPPRFSGLQFPNYSSELNVNALELDDSALYLCASSLAGTGTGYGYTFGSGTRLTVV.

This clone came up a few times. For the CDR3, the DNA is TGTGCCAGCAGCTTAGCCGGGACTAGCGGCACAGATACGCAGTATTTT. Residues: CASSLAGTSGTDTQYF. The chain combines TRBV7-9 with TRBJ2-3, with 10 bases identical to TRBD2. V lost 0 bases to trimming and J lost 1 base; unmatched junction nucleotides: 1. This CDR3 spans 16 amino acids. In germline, CDR1 is SEHNR, CDR2 FQNEAQ (reference sequence).

CDR3 amino acids: CATSVATSGRAGNEQFF. The CDR3 DNA follows: TGTGCCACCAGTGTGGCGACTAGCGGGAGGGCCGGAAATGAGCAGTTCTTC. The chain joins TRBV24-1 to TRBJ2-1; 14 nucleotides line up with TRBD2. J gave up 7 bases and V 5 bases, and 9 bases lay outside the gene matches. The CDR3 runs 17 residues. The germline CDR1 and CDR2 sequences are KGHDR and SFDVKD.